These T cell receptor beta chains were read from a single sample in a study of human T cells and chemical hapten exposure. In TCRdb, the RACE reads were re-called with MiXCR into one record per CDR3 protein. The sample consists of approximately 60,000 distinct CDR3 sequences, over 7.5% of them appearing once. The specimen was whole blood, collected in connection with sensitization to the hapten diphenylcyclopropenone (DPC). These receptors all stem from a woman in her forties with alopecia areata. Some clones in this sample may be carry-over from other donors' samples. CDR3s include the opening cysteine and the closing phenylalanine or tryptophan. D genes are given only for firm matches. The size of a clone is reported for some rows only, either as once, few or many, or as a class for expanded clones.

TRBV28 | TRBD2 | - | CASSLLGSGDEQFF
TRBV2 | - | many | CASRIPVSTDTQYF
TRBV27 | TRBD1 | - | CASSDRGTIYQPQHF
TRBV4-1 | - | many | CASSQDQEGHNEQFF
TRBV12-3/TRBV12-4 | - | many | CASTKRSGTDTQYF
TRBV20-1 | - | many | CSARDLGQYPYEQYF
TRBV6-4 | - | many | CASSDSHGNANEQFF
TRBV2 | - | many | CASSRIEETQYF
TRBV4-3 | - | many | CASSQDFGYTQYF
TRBV20-1 | - | few | CSAREGGQPQHF
TRBV6-2/TRBV6-3 | TRBD1 | - | CASRSYPGTGDSNQPQHF
TRBV30 | TRBD1 | many | CAWSIGQGHQPQHF
TRBV15 | TRBD2 | many | CATSTSGGAYNEQFF
TRBV9 | - | many | CASSVTWAGTYEQYF
TRBV18 | TRBD1 | many | CASSPQAGTDSPLHF
TRBV15 | - | - | CATSREGNSNQPQHF
TRBV6-2/TRBV6-3 | - | many | CASSYSGGGQPQHF
TRBV3-1 | TRBD1 | many | CASSRQGTEAFF
TRBV19 | - | many | CASSIRAVPPYNEQFF